The T cell receptor (beta chain) described here comes from a study of cytomegalovirus exposure and HLA in healthy donors. Study-wide findings and caveats: Later on, an analysis found that several of the most significant clusters appeared to be linked to common viral pathogens, which included parvovirus B19. Some V segments (TRBV6-2 and TRBV6-3 among them) were excluded as indistinguishable. Later on, a genetic analysis was performed. It linked a missense variant in DCLRE1C with V- and J-gene trimming of TCR beta.

CDR1 is LNHDA, CDR2 SQIVND, per germline (reference sequence). Trimming removed 5 bases at V and 0 bases at J, with 11 bases between. CDR3 length equals 15 residues. PCR was performed using 60 Vbeta and 13 Jbeta primers. As handled by the study authors: Among the unique TCR beta chains that a later analysis counted, 70 million to 85 million in all, about 12 million were shared. Here immunoSEQ multiplex PCR was the method, and the copy in TCRdb shows in-frame clones only, minus some. From that table come the V and J calls and clone size; the DNA was used to work out D and trimming. The data show 210,000 or so clones, around 80% seen once. For this clone: Its antigen remains unknown.

The TCR comes from a boy between 2 and 15 years old in good health and CMV-seronegative. Specimen: PBMCs. The V and J genes are TRBV19 and TRBJ1-5; D not resolved. CDR3 loop: CASSSNMNSNQPQHF. The CDR3 bases are TGTGCCAGTAGTTCTAATATGAATAGCAATCAGCCCCAGCATTTT.